The 8 T cell receptor beta chains reported below all come from one sample, sequenced in a study of blood T cell repertoires in COVID-19. TCRdb's table, derived via immunoSEQ multiplex PCR, lists solely in-frame clones and lacks some. The sample has hundreds of thousands of clones, about 79% seen once. The sequenced sample consisted of peripheral blood. Source of these receptors: a man older than 75 with acute or convalescent COVID-19.

The chain has TRBV28 and TRBJ2-3, with 8 bases lining up with TRBD2. CDR3 length: 18 residues. V gave up 8 bases and J gave up 5 bases; unmatched junction bases: 21. Germline V gene lookup returns CDR1 MDHEN and CDR2 SYDVKM. The CDR3 is CASSYPPAGGLLRDTQYF. The CDR3 DNA follows: TGTGCCAGCTCCTACCCCCCTGCGGGGGGCCTCCTGCGAGATACGCAGTATTTT.

This chain joins TRBV19 and TRBJ1-5; 8 bases match TRBD1. CDR1 LNHDA and CDR2 SQIVND come from the germline V gene (reference sequence). This CDR3 comprises 15 residues. Trimming removed 6 bases from V and 7 bases from J; junction bases left unmatched: 11. CDR3: CASRTHGQGGQPQHF. The DNA of the CDR3 is TGTGCCAGTAGAACCCACGGACAGGGTGGACAGCCCCAGCATTTT.

The chain uses TRBV19 and TRBJ1-5; D is undetermined. The V and J ends lost 9 bases and 0 bases respectively, with 18 bases between them. CDR3 length equals 16 residues. Germline V CDR1 and CDR2: LNHDA, SQIVND (reference sequence). This CDR3 reads CASARGVIYSNQPQHF. CDR3 coding DNA: TGTGCCAGCGCCCGCGGGGTCATCTATAGCAATCAGCCCCAGCATTTT. Together with reference TRBV19 and TRBJ1-5, the CDR3 gives the full variable domain: DGGITQSPKYLFRKEGQNVTLSCEQNLNHDAMYWYRQDPGQGLRLIYYSQIVNDFQKGDIAEGYSVSREKKESFPLTVTSAQKNPTAFYLCASARGVIYSNQPQHFGDGTRLSIL.

The chain carries TRBV7-9 and TRBJ1-2, with 9 bases that match TRBD1. V gave up 3 bases and J gave up 2 bases; unmatched junction bases: 4. Germline V lookup: CDR1 SEHNR, CDR2 FQNEAQ (reference sequence). This CDR3 comprises 15 residues. DNA of the CDR3: TGTGCCAGCAGCTTCTCGGGACAGGGAAACTATGGCTACACCTTC. Encoded protein: CASSFSGQGNYGYTF.

The CDR3 loop reads CASSEEIATEAFF. Written as DNA, the CDR3 is TGTGCCAGCAGCGAGGAGATTGCCACTGAAGCTTTCTTT. The chain uses TRBV7-2 and TRBJ1-1; the D is unclear. Germline CDR1 is SGHTA and CDR2 is FQGNSA. Trimming removed 5 bases at V and 4 bases at J, with 11 bases between. The CDR3 contains 13 residues.

The chain recombines TRBV12-3 or TRBV12-4 with TRBJ2-7; 9 positions match TRBD1. The CDR3 is 13 residues long. Losses at the gene ends were 2 bases for V and 5 bases for J; bases not matched to a gene: 1. The CDR3 is CASSLTGGHEQYF. The CDR3, as DNA: TGTGCCAGCAGTTTAACAGGGGGCCACGAGCAGTACTTC.

This sequence joins TRBV14 and TRBJ1-6; D is ambiguous. CDR1 and CDR2 (germline): SGHDN, FVKESK. The CDR3 spans 14 residues. V was trimmed by 0 bases and J by 6 bases, leaving 6 bases between them. Here the CDR3 DNA reads TGTGCCAGCAGCCAAGAGAGGAGTAATTCACCCCTCCACTTT. It codes for CASSQERSNSPLHF.

The rearrangement joins TRBV3-1 (or the pseudogene TRBV3-2) to TRBJ1-3; 9 bases align to TRBD1. The V gene end was trimmed by 2 bases and the J gene end by 0 bases; junction bases not matched to a gene: 8. This CDR3 contains 18 residues. CDR1 and CDR2 from the germline V gene are LGHDT and YNNKEL (reference sequence). The CDR3, as DNA: TGTGCCAGCAGCCAATCCGGGACAGGGTTTTCCTCTGGAAACACCATATATTTT. Translating gives CASSQSGTGFSSGNTIYF.